This TCR beta chain originates from a study of blood T cell repertoires in COVID-19. Study in general: The cDNA or gDNA used as material had been derived from T cells, B-cell-depleted T cells, or PBMCs.

The table came from immunoSEQ multiplex PCR; TCRdb's copy has only in-frame clones and leaves some out. The sample has roughly 220,000 clones; about nine tenths are singletons. The CDR3 spans 12 residues. CDR1 and CDR2 from the germline V gene are SGHTA and FQGNSA. With 4 bases removed from V and 8 bases from J, the gap between germline ends came to 11 bases. The TCR was taken from a man older than 75 with acute or convalescent COVID-19. Sequencing was carried out using peripheral blood. The chain has TRBV7-2 and TRBJ1-2, with D possibly being TRBD1 (6 bases). CDR3 DNA sequence: TGTGCCAGCAGCTCGCGGACAGACGGCTACACCTTC. Its protein product is CASSSRTDGYTF.